The 27 T cell receptor beta chains in this list originate from one sample, sequenced in a study of shared clonotypes between healthy human individuals. Clones were sequenced by immunoSEQ multiplex PCR, and TCRdb holds only the in-frame ones, with some missing. The repertoire has around 560,000 clones, roughly 95% of them found once; the top ten carry about 0.11%. As defined, naive CD8 cells were CD45RO-negative and positively selected for CCR7, with terminally differentiated effector memory CD45RA+ cells excluded. Material: naive CD8+ T cells sorted from blood. These receptors were collected from a woman aged 30 to 39 in good health.

This clone is a singleton in its sample. Other nucleotide sequences from this sample produce the same CDR3. This rearrangement joins TRBV6-4 to TRBJ1-1; D may be TRBD1 (5 bases). Trimming pared 3 bases from V and 2 bases from J, leaving 7 bases between. Germline V lookup: CDR1 MRHNA, CDR2 SNTAGT. The CDR3 loop spans 13 amino acids. The CDR3 DNA is TGTGCCAGCAGTGAAGACAGAAACACTGAAGCTTTCTTT. Translated: CASSEDRNTEAFF.

The J gene is TRBJ1-4, the V gene TRBV28, with a possible D match to TRBD1 (5 bases). V was trimmed by 5 bases and J by 7 bases, leaving 20 bases between them. There are 16 residues in the CDR3. CDR1 MDHEN and CDR2 SYDVKM come from the germline V gene. The CDR3 protein is CASSTRGSTGGEKLFF. CDR3 bases: TGTGCCAGCAGTACCCGTGGTTCTACAGGAGGTGAAAAACTGTTTTTT.

V is TRBV4-2 and J is TRBJ2-1; 12 bases match TRBD2. Germline loops: CDR1 LGHNA, CDR2 YNFKEQ. J lost 2 bases, V lost 1 base, and 9 bases had no gene match. CDR3 length: 19 residues. The CDR3 here is CASSQGLAGGQSPYNEQFF. CDR3 bases: TGTGCCAGCAGCCAAGGGCTAGCGGGAGGGCAAAGCCCCTACAATGAGCAGTTCTTC.

The rearrangement joins TRBV15 to TRBJ2-5; D possibly corresponds to TRBD2 (6 bases). V shed 5 bases and J shed 2 bases, with 12 bases lying between them. The CDR3 is 14 residues long. CDR1 and CDR2 (germline): LNHNV, YYDKDF (reference sequence). CDR3: CATSPGEPQETQYF. The CDR3 region has the DNA TGTGCCACCAGCCCGGGGGAGCCTCAAGAGACCCAGTACTTC.

This chain joins TRBV6-4 and TRBJ1-1; tentative D call: TRBD1 (6 bases). Germline CDR1 is MRHNA and CDR2 is SNTAGT. Trimming took off 10 bases at V and 5 bases at J, with 14 bases between the two ends. This CDR3 contains 12 residues. CDR3 sequence: CATGTICTEAFF. The CDR3 DNA sequence: TGTGCCACCGGGACAATCTGTACTGAAGCTTTCTTT.

The chain couples TRBV4-1 to TRBJ2-5; D is undetermined. The V end was cut by 2 bases, the J end by 5 bases, with 9 bases between. There are 13 residues in the CDR3. From germline, CDR1 is MGHRA and CDR2 YSYEKL. This CDR3 is CASSQRVTETQYF. DNA for the CDR3: TGCGCCAGCAGCCAACGGGTGACGGAGACCCAGTACTTC.

This chain links TRBV5-5 with TRBJ2-7; 10 bases are a match to TRBD2. CDR3 length equals 16 residues. The germline CDR1 and CDR2 sequences are SGHKS and YYEKEE (reference sequence). The ends lost 2 bases at V and 5 bases at J; junction bases unmatched: 10. The CDR3 reads CASSFQMLAGADEQYF. The DNA of the CDR3 is TGTGCCAGCAGCTTCCAGATGCTAGCGGGAGCGGACGAGCAGTACTTC.

V and J are TRBV28 and TRBJ2-1; D gene unclear. The germline gives CDR1 MDHEN, CDR2 SYDVKM. V was clipped by 2 bases and J by 0 bases, with 11 bases between them. The CDR3 has 16 residues. CDR3 sequence: CASSLMPPDSYNEQFF. CDR3 in DNA: TGTGCCAGCAGTTTAATGCCTCCCGACTCCTACAATGAGCAGTTCTTC. The entire variable domain, with the rest obtained from reference TRBV28 and TRBJ2-1, is as follows: DVKVTQSSRYLVKRTGEKVFLECVQDMDHENMFWYRQDPGLGLRLIYFSYDVKMKEKGDIPEGYSVSREKKERFSLILESASTNQTSMYLCASSLMPPDSYNEQFFGPGTRLTVL.

The V gene is TRBV2, the J gene TRBJ2-2; 8 nucleotides agree with TRBD2. There are 15 residues in the CDR3. Trimming cost V 6 bases and J 6 bases; bases outside gene matches: 9. The germline CDR1 and CDR2 sequences are SNHLY and FYNNEI. The CDR3 bases are TGTGCCAGCAGGTCGGGGGGGGGAGCCCCCGGGGAGCTGTTTTTT. Protein: CASRSGGGAPGELFF.

The rearrangement uses TRBV29-1 and TRBJ2-7; tentatively, D is TRBD2 (5 bases). The germline gives CDR1 SQVTM, CDR2 ANQGSEA. V lost 4 bases to trimming and J lost 3 bases, with 10 bases between them. The CDR3 runs to 12 residues. CDR3 protein: CSVVGSDYEQYF. The CDR3 DNA is TGCAGCGTTGTTGGTAGCGACTACGAGCAGTACTTC.

The DNA for the CDR3 is TGCGCCAGCAGCGGAACCGGGACTAGCGGGAGAAGGGAGCAGTACTTC. Protein sequence: CASSGTGTSGRREQYF. V usage is TRBV5-1 and J usage is TRBJ2-7, with 14 bases identical to TRBD2. Germline CDR1 is SGHRS and CDR2 is YFSETQ. J gave up 7 bases and V 4 bases, and 10 bases lay outside the gene matches. This CDR3 is 16 amino acids long.

The gene calls are TRBV7-2 and TRBJ2-7; 10 bases are shared with TRBD2. Germline-derived CDR1 and CDR2 are SGHTA and FQGNSA. There are 15 residues in the CDR3. The junction had 4 bases not matched to a gene; V was cut back by 1 base and J by 4 bases. DNA of the CDR3: TGTGCCAGCAGCTTAGAGGGGACTAGCGATTACGAGCAGTACTTC. Translated: CASSLEGTSDYEQYF.

V and J are TRBV27 and TRBJ2-1; TRBD2 aligns across 11 bases. Germline V gene sequence: CDR1 MNHEY, CDR2 SMNVEV (reference sequence). There are 21 residues in the CDR3. V trimming: 2 bases; J trimming: 3 bases; junction bases outside the gene matches: 18. The CDR3: CASSLQTSGTSGVLVYNEQFF. The CDR3 region has the DNA TGTGCCAGCAGTTTACAAACTTCCGGGACTAGCGGAGTTCTGGTCTACAATGAGCAGTTCTTC.

The gene calls are TRBV30 and TRBJ1-3, with no clear D. With 1 base removed from V and 3 bases from J, the gap between germline ends came to 10 bases. The CDR3 totals 14 residues. The germline V gene encodes CDR1 GTSNPN and CDR2 SVGIG (reference sequence). CDR3 protein: CAWSESYSGNTIYF. The CDR3 nucleotides read TGTGCCTGGAGTGAGAGTTATAGTGGAAACACCATATATTTT.

The chain recombines TRBV6-5 with TRBJ1-2; D remains unclear. The germline V gene has CDR1 MNHEY and CDR2 SVGAGI. Trimming left V 0 bases short and J 5 bases short, with 10 bases between. This CDR3 is 14 amino acids long. The CDR3, as DNA: TGTGCCAGCAGTTACTCTGGTCCAGCGTATGGCTACACCTTC. Amino acid sequence: CASSYSGPAYGYTF.

The chain carries TRBV5-4 and TRBJ2-1; D possibly corresponds to TRBD2 (6 bases). This CDR3 contains 12 residues. CDR1 and CDR2 from the germline V gene are SGHNT and YYREEE (reference sequence). V lost 6 bases to trimming and J lost 9 bases, with 13 bases between them. CDR3 DNA: TGTGCCAGCATAACTCTGGGGGGTGAGCAGTTCTTC. This gives the protein CASITLGGEQFF.

V usage is TRBV9 and J usage is TRBJ1-1; possibly TRBD1 for D (5 bases). Looked up from germline, CDR1 is SGDLS and CDR2 is YYNGEE. Trimming shortened V by 0 bases and J by 4 bases, and 13 bases separated the two germline ends. This CDR3 region has 15 residues. CDR3 bases: TGTGCCAGCAGCGTAGCGGGGGGGTCGGGCACTGAAGCTTTCTTT. This codes for CASSVAGGSGTEAFF. The full variable domain, rest sourced from reference TRBV9 and TRBJ1-1, is DSGVTQTPKHLITATGQRVTLRCSPRSGDLSVYWYQQSLDQGLQFLIQYYNGEERAKGNILERFSAQQFPDLHSELNLSSLELGDSALYFCASSVAGGSGTEAFFGQGTRLTVV.

The gene calls are TRBV27 and TRBJ2-3; TRBD2 matches at 13 bases. This CDR3 contains 16 residues. V was clipped by 5 bases and J by 4 bases; unmatched bases: 6. Germline lookup yields CDR1 MNHEY and CDR2 SMNVEV (reference sequence). The CDR3 nucleotides read TGTGCCAGCAGTCCCGGGACTAGCGGGACGGCAGATACGCAGTATTTT. Amino acid sequence: CASSPGTSGTADTQYF.

This clone was found once. The chain uses TRBV28 and TRBJ1-1, with D hard to call. Trimming cost V 4 bases and J 0 bases, with 24 bases left between them. Germline CDR1 is MDHEN and CDR2 is SYDVKM. The CDR3 has 19 amino acids. The CDR3 loop is CASSSYPRGGSSMNTEAFF. The CDR3 nucleotides read TGTGCCAGCAGTTCATATCCCCGCGGCGGATCCTCCATGAACACTGAAGCTTTCTTT.

CDR3 protein: CASRTSVTDTQYF. The CDR3, as DNA: TGTGCCAGCAGGACTAGCGTCACAGATACGCAGTATTTT. The V call is TRBV27, the J call TRBJ2-3; TRBD2 matches at 8 bases. V lost 6 bases to trimming and J lost 2 bases; unmatched junction nucleotides: 1. This CDR3 region has 13 residues. Germline CDR1 reads MNHEY; CDR2 reads SMNVEV (reference sequence).

On this clone: Other nucleotide sequences from this sample produce the same CDR3. The V call is TRBV5-6, the J call TRBJ2-7, with 7 bases fitting TRBD2. This CDR3 contains 14 residues. The germline CDR1 and CDR2 sequences are SGHDT and YYEEEE. Losses at the gene ends were 0 bases for V and 5 bases for J; bases not matched to a gene: 5. The CDR3 is CASSLGLAVHEQYF. The CDR3 nucleotides read TGTGCCAGCAGCTTGGGACTAGCAGTACACGAGCAGTACTTC.

The rearrangement links TRBV5-6 to TRBJ2-3, with no clear D. Trimming pared 0 bases from V and 4 bases from J, leaving 9 bases between. The CDR3 contains 14 residues. Germline V gene lookup returns CDR1 SGHDT and CDR2 YYEEEE. For the CDR3, the DNA is TGTGCCAGCAGCTTGGCTTGGGCTGCAGATACGCAGTATTTT. Amino acids: CASSLAWAADTQYF.

This chain joins TRBV19 and TRBJ2-1; TRBD2 matches at 8 bases. Trimming took 5 bases from V and 8 from J; bases not matched to a gene: 8. CDR1 and CDR2 (germline): LNHDA, SQIVND (reference sequence). The CDR3 contains 14 residues. The CDR3 spells CASSSLAGMDEQFF. CDR3 sequence (DNA): TGTGCCAGTAGTTCTTTAGCGGGAATGGATGAGCAGTTCTTC.

The V and J genes are TRBV27 and TRBJ1-2; D gene uncertain. CDR3 size: 13 residues. CDR1 and CDR2 (germline): MNHEY, SMNVEV (reference sequence). The V end was cut by 0 bases, the J end by 7 bases, with 9 bases between. The chain's CDR3 is CASSLSNGSGYTF. CDR3 DNA sequence: TGTGCCAGCAGTTTATCGAATGGGTCTGGCTACACCTTC.

The rearrangement links TRBV2 to TRBJ1-5; a possible D gene is TRBD1 (5 bases). This CDR3 is 17 amino acids long. V was pared by 7 bases and J by 4 bases, with 23 bases between. Germline CDR1 is SNHLY and CDR2 is FYNNEI. CDR3 amino acids: CASTRLSGLGGNQPQHF. CDR3 coding DNA: TGTGCCAGCACCCGGTTATCTGGGCTGGGGGGGAATCAGCCCCAGCATTTT.

The chain couples TRBV5-4 to TRBJ1-1, with a weak D call TRBD1 (6 bases). Germline assignment: CDR1 SGHNT and CDR2 YYREEE (reference sequence). Between the trimmed V and J ends, which lost 3 bases and 1 base, there was a span of 13 bases. The CDR3 runs to 15 residues. DNA for the CDR3: TGTGCCAGCAGCTCCTTGGGGACACCGAACACTGAAGCTTTCTTT. Translation gives CASSSLGTPNTEAFF. Combining the CDR3 with reference TRBV5-4 and TRBJ1-1 gives the whole variable domain ETGVTQSPTHLIKTRGQQVTLRCSSQSGHNTVSWYQQALGQGPQFIFQYYREEENGRGNFPPRFSGLQFPNYSSELNVNALELDDSALYLCASSSLGTPNTEAFFGQGTRLTVV.

This rearrangement joins TRBV11-2 to TRBJ1-5; a weak D match, TRBD1 (6 bases). Trimming shortened V by 3 bases and J by 2 bases, and 11 bases separated the two germline ends. CDR1 is SGHAT and CDR2 is FQNNGV in the germline V gene. This CDR3 comprises 15 residues. CDR3 bases: TGTGCCAGCAGCTTGGACAGCGAGGGCAATCAGCCCCAGCATTTT. Translated, it gives CASSLDSEGNQPQHF.